This T cell receptor (beta chain) was captured in a study of regulatory T cells in long-lasting Graves disease. The overall study: Graves' patients, diagnosed recently, had received antithyroid drugs under 3 months.

This clonotype was seen at least ten times. The time point was: newly diagnosed GD, antithyroid drugs for less than 3 months. There was RNA extracted from PBMCs, and the TCR library was made from it. CDR1 and CDR2 (germline): SGHTA, FQGNSA. The germline V and J ends were trimmed by 7 bases and 0 bases, with 15 bases remaining between them. The CDR3 has 15 amino acids. HTBI primers from iRepertoire and Arm-PCR of CDR3 regions yielded the TCR beta libraries. In the authors' methods: Throughout the samples, researchers identified 50 to 75 TRBV and roughly 14 TRBJ segments. TCRdb processed the multiplex PCR reads anew with MiXCR; each CDR3 protein has one entry. These V and J calls are TCRdb output, not the study's own analysis. The sample carries over 200,000 distinct CDR3 sequences, about 18% recorded once. This same sample was also part of a study on T cells in Graves' hyperthyroidism and ophthalmopathy.

Material: peripheral blood mononuclear cells (PBMCs), obtained at new diagnosis, from a patient treated with antithyroid drugs. The sequence came from a woman aged 25 to 45 with Graves disease. The chain joins TRBV7-2 to TRBJ1-1, with D possibly being TRBD1 (6 bases). The CDR3 DNA is TGTGCCAGCATCCTAAACAGGGTCATGAACACTGAAGCTTTCTTT. Protein product: CASILNRVMNTEAFF.